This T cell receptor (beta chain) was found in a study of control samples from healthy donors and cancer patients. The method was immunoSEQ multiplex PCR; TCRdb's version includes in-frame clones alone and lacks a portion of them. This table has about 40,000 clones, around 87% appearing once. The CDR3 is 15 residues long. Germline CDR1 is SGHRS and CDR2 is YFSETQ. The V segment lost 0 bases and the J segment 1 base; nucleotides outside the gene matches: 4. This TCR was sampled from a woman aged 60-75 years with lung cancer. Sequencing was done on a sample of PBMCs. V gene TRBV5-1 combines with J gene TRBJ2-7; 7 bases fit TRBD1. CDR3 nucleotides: TGCGCCAGCAGCTTGGATCCAGGGGGTTCCTACGAGCAGTACTTC. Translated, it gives CASSLDPGGSYEQYF. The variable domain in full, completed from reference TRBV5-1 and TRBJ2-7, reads KAGVTQTPRYLIKTRGQQVTLSCSPISGHRSVSWYQQTPGQGLQFLFEYFSETQRNKGNFPGRFSGRQFSNSRSEMNVSTLELGDSALYLCASSLDPGGSYEQYFGPGTRLTVT.